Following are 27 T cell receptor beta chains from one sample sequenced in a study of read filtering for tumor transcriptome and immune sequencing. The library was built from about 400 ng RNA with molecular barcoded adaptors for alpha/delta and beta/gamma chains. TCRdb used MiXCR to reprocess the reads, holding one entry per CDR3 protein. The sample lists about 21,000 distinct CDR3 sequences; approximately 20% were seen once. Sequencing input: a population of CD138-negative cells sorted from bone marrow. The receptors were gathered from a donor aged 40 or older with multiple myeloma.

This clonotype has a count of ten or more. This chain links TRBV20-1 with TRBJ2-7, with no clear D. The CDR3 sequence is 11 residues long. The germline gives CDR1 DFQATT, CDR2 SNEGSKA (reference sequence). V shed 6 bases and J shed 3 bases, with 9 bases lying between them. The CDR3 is CSADDHYEQYF. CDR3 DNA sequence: TGCAGTGCCGACGACCACTACGAGCAGTACTTC.

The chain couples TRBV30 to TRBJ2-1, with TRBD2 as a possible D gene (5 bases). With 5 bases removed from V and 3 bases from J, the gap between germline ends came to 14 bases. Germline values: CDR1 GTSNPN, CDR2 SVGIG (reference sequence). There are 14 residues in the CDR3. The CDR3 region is CAWESGGLYNEQFF. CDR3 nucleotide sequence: TGTGCCTGGGAGAGCGGTGGGCTCTACAATGAGCAGTTCTTC.

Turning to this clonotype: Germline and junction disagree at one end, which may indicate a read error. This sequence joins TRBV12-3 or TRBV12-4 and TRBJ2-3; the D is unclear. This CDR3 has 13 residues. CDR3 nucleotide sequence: TGTGCCAGTAGTTTAGTCCCGGGAGATACGCAGTATTTT. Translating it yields CASSLVPGDTQYF.

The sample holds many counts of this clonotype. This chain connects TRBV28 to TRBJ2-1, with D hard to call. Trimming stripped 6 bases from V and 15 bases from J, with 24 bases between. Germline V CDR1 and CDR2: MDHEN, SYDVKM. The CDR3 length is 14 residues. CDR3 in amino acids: CASRSPPRAELLFF. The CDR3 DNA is TGTGCCAGCAGATCCCCCCCACGGGCGGAGCTTTTGTTCTTC.

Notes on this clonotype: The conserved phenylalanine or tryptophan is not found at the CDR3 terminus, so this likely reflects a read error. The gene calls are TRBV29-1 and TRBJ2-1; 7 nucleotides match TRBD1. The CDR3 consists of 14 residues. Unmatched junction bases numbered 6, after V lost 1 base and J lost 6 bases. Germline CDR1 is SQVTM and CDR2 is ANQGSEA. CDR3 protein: CSVEGTGRGNEQFY. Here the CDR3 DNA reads TGCAGCGTTGAAGGGACAGGAAGAGGCAATGAGCAGTTCTAC.

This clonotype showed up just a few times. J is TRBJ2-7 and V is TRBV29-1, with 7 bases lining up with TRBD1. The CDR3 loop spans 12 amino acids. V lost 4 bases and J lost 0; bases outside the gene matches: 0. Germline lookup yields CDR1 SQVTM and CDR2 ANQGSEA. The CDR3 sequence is CSVGDSSYEQYF. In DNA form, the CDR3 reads TGCAGCGTTGGGGACAGCTCCTACGAGCAGTACTTC.

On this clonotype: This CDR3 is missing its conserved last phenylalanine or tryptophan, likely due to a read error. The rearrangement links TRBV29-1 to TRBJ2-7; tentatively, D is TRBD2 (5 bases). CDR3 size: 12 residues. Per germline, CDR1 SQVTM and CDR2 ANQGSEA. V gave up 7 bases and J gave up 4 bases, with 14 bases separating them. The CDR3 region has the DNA TGCAGCGCTGCGGGCAGCTGGTACGAGCAGTACCTC. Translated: CSAAGSWYEQYL.

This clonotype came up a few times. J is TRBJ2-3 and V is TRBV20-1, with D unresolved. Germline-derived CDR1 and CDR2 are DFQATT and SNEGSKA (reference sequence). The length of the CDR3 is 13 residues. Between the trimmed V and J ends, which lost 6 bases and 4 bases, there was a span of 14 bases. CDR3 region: CSAINQVADTQYF. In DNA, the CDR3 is TGCAGTGCCATAAACCAGGTGGCAGATACGCAGTATTTT.

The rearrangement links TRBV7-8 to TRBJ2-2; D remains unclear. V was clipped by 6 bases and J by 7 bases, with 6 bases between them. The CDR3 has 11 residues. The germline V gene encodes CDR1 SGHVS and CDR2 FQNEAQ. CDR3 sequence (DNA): TGTGCCAGCAGGAGTCACGGGGAGCTGTTTTTT. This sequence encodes CASRSHGELFF. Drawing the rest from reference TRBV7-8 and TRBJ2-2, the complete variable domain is GAGVSQSPRYKVAKRGQDVALRCDPISGHVSLFWYQQALGQGPEFLTYFQNEAQLDKSGLPSDRFFAERPEGSVSTLKIQRTQQEDSAVYLCASRSHGELFFGEGSRLTVL.

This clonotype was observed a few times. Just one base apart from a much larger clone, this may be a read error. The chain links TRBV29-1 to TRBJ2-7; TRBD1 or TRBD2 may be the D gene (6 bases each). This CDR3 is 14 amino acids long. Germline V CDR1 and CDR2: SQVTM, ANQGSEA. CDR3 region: CSVVAGHSSYGQYF. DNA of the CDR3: TGCAGCGTTGTTGCGGGACATAGCTCCTACGGGCAGTACTTC.

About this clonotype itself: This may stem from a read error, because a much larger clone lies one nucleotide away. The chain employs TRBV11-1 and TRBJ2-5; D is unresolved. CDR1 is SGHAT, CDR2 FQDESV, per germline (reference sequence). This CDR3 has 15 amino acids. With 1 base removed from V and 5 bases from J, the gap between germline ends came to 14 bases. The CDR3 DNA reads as TGTGCCAGCAGCTTAGACGCGGCAGACTGGGAGACCCAGTACTTC. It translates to CASSLDAADWETQYF.

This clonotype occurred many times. As DNA, the CDR3 is TGTGCCAGCAGCTTTGCGGGACAGGGCTACAATGAGCAGTTCTTC. Translated, it gives CASSFAGQGYNEQFF. V usage is TRBV7-9 and J usage is TRBJ2-1; 9 bases are shared with TRBD1. The ends lost 3 bases at V and 3 bases at J; junction bases unmatched: 3. Looked up from germline, CDR1 is SEHNR and CDR2 is FQNEAQ (reference sequence). The CDR3 is made up of 15 amino acids.

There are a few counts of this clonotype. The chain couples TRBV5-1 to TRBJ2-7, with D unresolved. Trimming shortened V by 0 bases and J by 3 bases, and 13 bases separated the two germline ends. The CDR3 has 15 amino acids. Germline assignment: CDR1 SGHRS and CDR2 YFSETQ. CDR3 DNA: TGCGCCAGCAGCTTGGACTCACACGAGGTCTACGAGCAGTACTTC. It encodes CASSLDSHEVYEQYF. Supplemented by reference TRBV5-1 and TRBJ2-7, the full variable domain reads KAGVTQTPRYLIKTRGQQVTLSCSPISGHRSVSWYQQTPGQGLQFLFEYFSETQRNKGNFPGRFSGRQFSNSRSEMNVSTLELGDSALYLCASSLDSHEVYEQYFGPGTRLTVT.

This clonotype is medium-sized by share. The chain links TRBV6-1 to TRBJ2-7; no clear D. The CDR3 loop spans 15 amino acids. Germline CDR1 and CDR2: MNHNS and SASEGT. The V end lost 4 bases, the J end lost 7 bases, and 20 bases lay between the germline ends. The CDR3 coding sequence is TGTGCCAGCAGTGCGAAAACAGAGGCCTCGGGTGAGCAGTACTTC. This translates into CASSAKTEASGEQYF.

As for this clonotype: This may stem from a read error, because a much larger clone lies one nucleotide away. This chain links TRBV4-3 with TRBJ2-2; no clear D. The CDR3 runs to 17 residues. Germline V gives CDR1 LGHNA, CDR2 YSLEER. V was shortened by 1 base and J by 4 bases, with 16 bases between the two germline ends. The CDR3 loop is CASSQGLLRVSTGELFF. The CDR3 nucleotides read TGCGCCAGCAGCCAAGGACTCTTAAGAGTGAGCACCGGGGAGCTGTTTTTT.

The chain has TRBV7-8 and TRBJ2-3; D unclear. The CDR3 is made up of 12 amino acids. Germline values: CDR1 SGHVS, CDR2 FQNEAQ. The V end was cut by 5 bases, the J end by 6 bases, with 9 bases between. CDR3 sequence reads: CASSPHDDTQYF. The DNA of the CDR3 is TGTGCCAGCAGCCCCCACGACGATACGCAGTATTTT.

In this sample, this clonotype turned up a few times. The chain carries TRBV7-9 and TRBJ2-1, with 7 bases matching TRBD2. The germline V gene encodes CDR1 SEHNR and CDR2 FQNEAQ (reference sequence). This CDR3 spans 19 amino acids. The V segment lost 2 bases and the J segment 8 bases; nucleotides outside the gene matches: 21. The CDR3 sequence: CASSLIGAGVIVRSDEQFF. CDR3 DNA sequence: TGTGCCAGCAGCTTAATAGGGGCGGGAGTAATTGTTAGGTCAGATGAGCAGTTCTTC.

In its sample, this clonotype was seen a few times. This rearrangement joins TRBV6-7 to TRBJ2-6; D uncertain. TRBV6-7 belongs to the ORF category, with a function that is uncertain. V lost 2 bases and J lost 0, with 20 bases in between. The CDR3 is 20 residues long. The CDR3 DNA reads TGTGCCAGCAGTTACCCTTCGACACACCTCAGTAACTCTGGGGCCAACGTCCTGACTTTC. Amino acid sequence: CASSYPSTHLSNSGANVLTF.

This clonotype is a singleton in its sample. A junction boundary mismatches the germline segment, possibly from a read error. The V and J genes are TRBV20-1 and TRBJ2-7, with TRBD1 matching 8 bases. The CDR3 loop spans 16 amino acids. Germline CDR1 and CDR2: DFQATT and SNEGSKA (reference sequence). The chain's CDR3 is CGAETPGGKGFYEQYF. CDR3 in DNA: TGCGGTGCTGAAACTCCAGGGGGCAAGGGTTTCTACGAGCAGTACTTC.

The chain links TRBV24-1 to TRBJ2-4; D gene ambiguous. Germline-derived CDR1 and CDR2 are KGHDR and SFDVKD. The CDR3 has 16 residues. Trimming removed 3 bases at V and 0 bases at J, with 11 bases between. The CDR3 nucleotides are TGTGCCACCAGTGATCCAGTCGACGTAGCCAAAAACATTCAGTACTTC. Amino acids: CATSDPVDVAKNIQYF.

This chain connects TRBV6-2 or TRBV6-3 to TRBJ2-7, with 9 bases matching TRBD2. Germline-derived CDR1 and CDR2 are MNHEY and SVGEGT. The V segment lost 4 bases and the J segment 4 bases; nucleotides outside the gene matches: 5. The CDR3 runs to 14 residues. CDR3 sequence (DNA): TGTGCCAGCAGTTTTCTAGCGGGAAGGTACGAGCAGTACTTC. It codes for CASSFLAGRYEQYF.

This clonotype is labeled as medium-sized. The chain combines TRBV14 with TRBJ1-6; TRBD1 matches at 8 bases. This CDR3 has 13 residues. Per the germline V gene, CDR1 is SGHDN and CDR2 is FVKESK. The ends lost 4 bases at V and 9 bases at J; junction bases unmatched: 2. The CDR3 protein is CASSPGGSSPLHF. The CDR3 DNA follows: TGTGCCAGCAGCCCAGGGGGCAGTTCACCCCTCCACTTT.

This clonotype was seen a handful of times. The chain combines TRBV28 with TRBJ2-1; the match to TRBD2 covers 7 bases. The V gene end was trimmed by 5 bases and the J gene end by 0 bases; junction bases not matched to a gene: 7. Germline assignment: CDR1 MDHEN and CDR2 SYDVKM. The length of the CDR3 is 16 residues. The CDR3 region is CASSPSGSSSYNEQFF. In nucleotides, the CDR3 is TGTGCCAGCAGTCCTAGCGGAAGTAGCTCCTACAATGAGCAGTTCTTC.

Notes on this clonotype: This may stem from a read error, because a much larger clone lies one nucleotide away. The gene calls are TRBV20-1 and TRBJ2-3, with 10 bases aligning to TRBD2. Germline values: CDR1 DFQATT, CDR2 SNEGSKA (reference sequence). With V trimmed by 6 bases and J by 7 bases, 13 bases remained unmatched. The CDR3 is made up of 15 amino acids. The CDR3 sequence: CSATITSGNANTQYF. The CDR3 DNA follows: TGCAGTGCGACCATCACTAGCGGGAATGCAAATACGCAGTATTTT.

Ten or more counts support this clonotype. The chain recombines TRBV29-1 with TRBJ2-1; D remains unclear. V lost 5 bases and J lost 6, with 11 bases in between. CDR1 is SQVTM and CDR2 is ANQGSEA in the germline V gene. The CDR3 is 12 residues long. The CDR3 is CSVSIGLNEQFF. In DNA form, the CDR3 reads TGCAGCGTTTCTATAGGTCTCAATGAGCAGTTCTTC.

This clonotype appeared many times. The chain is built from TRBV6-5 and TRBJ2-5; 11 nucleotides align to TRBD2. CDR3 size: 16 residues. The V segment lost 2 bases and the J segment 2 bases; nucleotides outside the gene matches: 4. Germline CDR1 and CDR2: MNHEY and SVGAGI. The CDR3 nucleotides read TGTGCCAGCAGTTACCATCTAGCGGGAGGTCAAGAGACCCAGTACTTC. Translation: CASSYHLAGGQETQYF.

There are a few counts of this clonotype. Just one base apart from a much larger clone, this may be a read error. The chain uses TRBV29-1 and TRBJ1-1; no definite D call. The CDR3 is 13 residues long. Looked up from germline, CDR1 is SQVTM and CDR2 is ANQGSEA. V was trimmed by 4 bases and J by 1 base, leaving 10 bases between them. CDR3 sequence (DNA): TGCAGCGTTGGTGTTCGGACGAACACTGAAGCTTTCTTT. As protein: CSVGVRTNTEAFF.